A selection of T cell receptor beta chains follows, all from one sample in a study of identical twins. One entry per CDR3 protein results from TCRdb running MiXCR on the 5' RACE reads. In the table there are about 530,000 distinct CDR3 sequences, about 20% of which are singletons. These data were also reused for a study on yellow fever vaccine responses in identical twins.

Sequenced: CD4+ T cells sorted from blood. Receptors were obtained from a young woman in good health. CDR3s include the opening cysteine and the closing phenylalanine or tryptophan. A D gene is named only where the DNA matches it firmly. The listing skips clone size in some rows; elsewhere it reads once, few, many or a size class.

D,length,size,V,J,CDR3,DNA
NA,12,few,TRBV7-9,TRBJ2-5,CASSSPWETQYF,TGTGCCAGCAGCTCCCCCTGGGAGACCCAGTACTTC
TRBD1,15,few,TRBV5-1,TRBJ2-7,CASSSETGGPYEQYF,TGCGCCAGCAGCTCCGAAACAGGGGGTCCCTACGAGCAGTACTTC
TRBD1,14,NA,TRBV12-3/TRBV12-4,TRBJ1-2,CASSPRGGYSGYTF,TGTGCCAGCAGCCCCAGAGGGGGCTATTCTGGCTACACCTTC
NA,14,few,TRBV5-1,TRBJ1-4,CASRTAEYVEKLFF,TGCGCCAGCAGGACGGCGGAGTACGTTGAAAAACTGTTTTTT
NA,14,NA,TRBV24-1,TRBJ2-2,CATTGDLNTGELFF,TGTGCCACCACGGGAGACCTAAACACCGGGGAGCTGTTTTTT
TRBD2,16,NA,TRBV10-3,TRBJ2-7,CAIRSGTSGVSYEQYF,TGTGCCATCAGATCCGGGACTAGCGGGGTATCCTACGAGCAGTACTTC
NA,15,few,TRBV12-3/TRBV12-4,TRBJ1-2,CASSLWGGRSYGYTF,TGTGCCAGCAGTTTATGGGGGGGCAGGAGCTATGGCTACACCTTC
NA,18,few,TRBV9,TRBJ2-2,CASSVQAGSITNTGELFF,TGTGCCAGCAGCGTACAGGCAGGGTCGATTACGAACACCGGGGAGCTGTTTTTT
TRBD2,17,NA,TRBV12-3/TRBV12-4,TRBJ2-3,CASSQTSGGRITDTQYF,TGTGCCAGCAGCCAGACTAGCGGGGGACGCATCACAGATACGCAGTATTTT
NA,13,few,TRBV29-1,TRBJ2-1,CSGRGTYSNEQFF,TGCAGCGGGAGAGGGACTTACTCGAATGAGCAGTTCTTC
NA,16,NA,TRBV11-3,TRBJ2-1,CASSLAKGGSYNEQFF,TGTGCCAGCAGCTTAGCGAAGGGGGGCTCCTACAATGAGCAGTTCTTC
NA,14,NA,TRBV29-1,TRBJ2-1,CSVVGGFTYNEQFF,TGCAGCGTTGTTGGGGGGTTTACCTACAATGAGCAGTTCTTC
NA,11,few,TRBV19,TRBJ2-3,CASSILDTQYF,TGTGCCAGTAGTATCCTAGATACGCAGTATTTT
NA,15,NA,TRBV20-1,TRBJ2-3,CSASPGTSSTDTQYF,TGCAGTGCAAGTCCCGGGACTTCTAGCACAGATACGCAGTATTTT
NA,15,few,TRBV12-3/TRBV12-4,TRBJ2-3,CASSSRLPSTDTQYF,TGTGCCAGCAGTTCACGACTGCCTAGCACAGATACGCAGTATTTT
NA,16,NA,TRBV7-9,TRBJ2-3,CASTSSGVQSTDTQYF,TGTGCCAGCACTTCATCGGGGGTGCAGAGCACAGATACGCAGTATTTT
NA,12,few,TRBV10-3,TRBJ1-4,CAVGPRGEKLFF,TGTGCCGTCGGGCCCAGAGGGGAAAAACTGTTTTTT
NA,17,NA,TRBV5-1,TRBJ1-1,CASSSIPTGLRNTEAFF,TGCGCCAGCAGCTCGATACCGACAGGATTGCGGAACACTGAAGCTTTCTTT
NA,14,few,TRBV10-2,TRBJ2-3,CASTYFRGTDTQYF,TGCGCCAGCACATATTTTCGGGGCACAGATACGCAGTATTTT
NA,16,NA,TRBV5-1,TRBJ2-3,CASSLGQAISTDTQYF,TGCGCCAGCAGCTTGGGACAGGCAATCAGCACAGATACGCAGTATTTT
TRBD1,18,once,TRBV2,TRBJ1-6,CASSEASRTGDYNSPLHF,TGTGCCAGCAGTGAAGCCTCGAGGACAGGGGACTATAATTCACCCCTCCACTTT
TRBD2,14,many,TRBV20-1,TRBJ2-1,CSAVAGSSYNEQFF,TGCAGTGCTGTAGCGGGGTCTTCCTACAATGAGCAGTTCTTC
NA,15,NA,TRBV7-6,TRBJ2-5,CASSLAAGSLQTQYF,TGTGCCAGCAGCTTAGCGGCAGGGTCTCTTCAGACCCAGTACTTC
NA,11,NA,TRBV2,TRBJ2-5,CASIYQETQYF,TGTGCCAGCATTTACCAAGAGACCCAGTACTTC
TRBD1,14,few,TRBV12-3/TRBV12-4,TRBJ2-5,CASSRQGAQETQYF,TGTGCCAGCAGCCGACAGGGGGCTCAAGAGACCCAGTACTTC
NA,16,NA,TRBV5-1,TRBJ2-3,CASSSTRGFGTDTQYF,TGCGCCAGCAGCAGCACCCGGGGGTTTGGCACAGATACGCAGTATTTT
NA,14,few,TRBV7-2,TRBJ2-1,CASRVSRAYNEQFF,TGTGCCAGCAGGGTATCTAGGGCCTACAATGAGCAGTTCTTC
TRBD2,14,few,TRBV12-3/TRBV12-4,TRBJ2-5,CASSALAGQETQYF,TGTGCCAGCAGTGCCCTAGCGGGCCAAGAGACCCAGTACTTC
NA,11,NA,TRBV7-2,TRBJ2-1,CASSARNEQFF,TGCGCCAGCAGCGCCCGGAATGAGCAGTTCTTC
NA,14,few,TRBV12-3/TRBV12-4,TRBJ2-2,CASRTGTHTGELFF,TGTGCCAGCCGAACCGGGACCCACACCGGGGAGCTGTTTTTT
NA,14,few,TRBV10-3,TRBJ1-1,CAISLRQSVLEAFF,TGTGCCATCAGCCTAAGACAGAGCGTCTTGGAAGCTTTCTTT
NA,13,many,TRBV3-1,TRBJ1-3,CASRPSSGNTIYF,TGTGCCAGCAGGCCCTCCTCTGGAAACACCATATATTTT
TRBD2,15,once,TRBV24-1,TRBJ2-5,CATSDLGEGRETQYF,TGTGCCACCAGTGATTTAGGGGAGGGTCGGGAGACCCAGTACTTC
NA,13,NA,TRBV12-3/TRBV12-4,TRBJ1-6,CASRPTYNSPLHF,TGTGCCAGCAGGCCTACTTATAATTCACCCCTCCACTTT
NA,13,NA,TRBV6-6,TRBJ1-1,CASSRDQNREAFF,TGTGCCAGCAGTCGGGACCAAAACAGGGAAGCTTTCTTT
TRBD1,16,NA,TRBV15,TRBJ2-7,CATSRSPTGTGDEQYF,TGTGCCACCAGCAGATCCCCTACCGGGACAGGGGACGAGCAGTACTTC
TRBD1,15,NA,TRBV27,TRBJ1-2,CASSSRTGNNYGYTF,TGTGCCAGCAGTTCCCGGACAGGGAATAACTATGGCTACACCTTC
NA,14,few,TRBV7-8,TRBJ1-4,CASRSRGTNEKLFF,TGTGCCAGCAGATCCAGGGGAACTAATGAAAAACTGTTTTTT
TRBD2,15,NA,TRBV7-9,TRBJ2-1,CASSPLAGGPNEQFF,TGTGCCAGCAGCCCACTAGCGGGAGGGCCAAATGAGCAGTTCTTC